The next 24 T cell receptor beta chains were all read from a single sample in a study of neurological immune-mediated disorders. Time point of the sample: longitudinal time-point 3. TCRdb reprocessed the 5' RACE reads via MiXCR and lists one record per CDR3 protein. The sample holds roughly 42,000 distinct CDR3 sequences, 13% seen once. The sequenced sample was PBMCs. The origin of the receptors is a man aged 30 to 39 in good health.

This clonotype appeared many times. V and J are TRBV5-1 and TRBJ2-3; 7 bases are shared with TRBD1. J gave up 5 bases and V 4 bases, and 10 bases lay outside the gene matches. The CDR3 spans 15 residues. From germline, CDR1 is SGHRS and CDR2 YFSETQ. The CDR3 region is CASSPPSGGIDTQYF. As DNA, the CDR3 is TGCGCCAGCAGCCCGCCATCAGGGGGTATAGATACGCAGTATTTT.

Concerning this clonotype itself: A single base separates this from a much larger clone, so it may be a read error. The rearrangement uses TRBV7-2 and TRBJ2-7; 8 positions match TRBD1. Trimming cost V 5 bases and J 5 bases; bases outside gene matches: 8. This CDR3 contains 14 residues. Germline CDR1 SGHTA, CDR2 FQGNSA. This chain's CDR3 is CASSRTGMSHEQYF. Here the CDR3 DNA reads TGTGCCAGCAGCCGGACAGGGATGTCCCACGAGCAGTACTTC. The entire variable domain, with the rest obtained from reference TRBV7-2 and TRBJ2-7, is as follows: GAGVSQSPSNKVTEKGKDVELRCDPISGHTALYWYRQSLGQGLEFLIYFQGNSAPDKSGLPSDRFSAERTGGSVSTLTIQRTQQEDSAVYLCASSRTGMSHEQYFGPGTRLTVT.

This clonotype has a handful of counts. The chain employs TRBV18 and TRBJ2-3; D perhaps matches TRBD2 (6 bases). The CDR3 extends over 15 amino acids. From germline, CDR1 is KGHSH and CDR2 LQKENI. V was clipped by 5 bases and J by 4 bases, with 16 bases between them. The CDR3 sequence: CASSRRVGDSDTQYF. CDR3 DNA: TGTGCCAGCTCAAGGAGGGTCGGTGACTCAGATACGCAGTATTTT.

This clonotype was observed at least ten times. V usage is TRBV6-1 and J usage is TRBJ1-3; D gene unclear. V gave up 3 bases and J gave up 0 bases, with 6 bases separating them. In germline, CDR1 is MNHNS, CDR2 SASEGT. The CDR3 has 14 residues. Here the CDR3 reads CASSDGISGNTIYF. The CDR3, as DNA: TGTGCCAGCAGTGACGGGATCTCTGGAAACACCATATATTTT.

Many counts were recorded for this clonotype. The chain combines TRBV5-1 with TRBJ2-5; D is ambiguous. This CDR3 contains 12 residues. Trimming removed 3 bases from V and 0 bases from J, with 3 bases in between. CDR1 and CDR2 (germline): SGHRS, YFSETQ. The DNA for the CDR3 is TGCGCCAGCAGCTCCAACCAAGAGACCCAGTACTTC. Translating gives CASSSNQETQYF.

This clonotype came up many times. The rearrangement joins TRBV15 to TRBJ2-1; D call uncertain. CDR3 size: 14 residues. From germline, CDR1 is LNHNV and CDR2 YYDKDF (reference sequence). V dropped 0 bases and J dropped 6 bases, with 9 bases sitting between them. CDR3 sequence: CATSRDPRTNEQFF. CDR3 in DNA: TGTGCCACCAGCAGAGATCCGAGAACCAATGAGCAGTTCTTC. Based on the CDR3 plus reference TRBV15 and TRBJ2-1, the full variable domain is DAMVIQNPRYQVTQFGKPVTLSCSQTLNHNVMYWYQQKSSQAPKLLFHYYDKDFNNEADTPDNFQSRRPNTSFCFLDIRSPGLGDTAMYLCATSRDPRTNEQFFGPGTRLTVL.

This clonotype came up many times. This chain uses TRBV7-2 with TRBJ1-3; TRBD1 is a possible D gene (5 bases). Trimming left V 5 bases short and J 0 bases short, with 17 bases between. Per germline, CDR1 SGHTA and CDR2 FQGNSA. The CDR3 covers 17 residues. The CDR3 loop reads CASSLGMGGNSGNTIYF. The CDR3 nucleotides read TGTGCCAGCAGCCTAGGGATGGGGGGTAACTCTGGAAACACCATATATTTT.

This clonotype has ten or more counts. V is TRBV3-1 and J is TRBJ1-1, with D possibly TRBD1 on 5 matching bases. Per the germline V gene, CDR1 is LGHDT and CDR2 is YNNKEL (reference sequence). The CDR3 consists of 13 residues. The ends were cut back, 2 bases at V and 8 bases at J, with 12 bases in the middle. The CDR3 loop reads CASSQRGRTEAFF. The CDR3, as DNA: TGTGCCAGCAGCCAAAGGGGCAGAACAGAAGCTTTCTTT.

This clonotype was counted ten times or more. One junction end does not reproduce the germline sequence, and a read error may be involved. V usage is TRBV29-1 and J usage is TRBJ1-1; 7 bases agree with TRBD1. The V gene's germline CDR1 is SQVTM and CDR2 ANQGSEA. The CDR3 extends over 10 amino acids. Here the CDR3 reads CSVEAGTVYF. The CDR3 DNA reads TGCAGCGTTGAAGCCGGGACAGTATACTTT.

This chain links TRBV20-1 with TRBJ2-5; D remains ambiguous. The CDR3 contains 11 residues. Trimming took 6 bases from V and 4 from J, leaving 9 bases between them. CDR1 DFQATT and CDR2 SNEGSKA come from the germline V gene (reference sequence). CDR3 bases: TGCAGTGCCCAGAAGGGAGAGACCCAGTACTTC. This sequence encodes CSAQKGETQYF.

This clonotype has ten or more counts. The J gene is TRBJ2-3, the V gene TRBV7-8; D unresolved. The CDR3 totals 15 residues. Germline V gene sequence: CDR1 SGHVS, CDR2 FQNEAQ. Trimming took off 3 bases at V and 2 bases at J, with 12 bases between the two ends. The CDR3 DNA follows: TGTGCCAGCAGCTTTTGGCAGGACCCCACAGATACGCAGTATTTT. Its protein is CASSFWQDPTDTQYF.

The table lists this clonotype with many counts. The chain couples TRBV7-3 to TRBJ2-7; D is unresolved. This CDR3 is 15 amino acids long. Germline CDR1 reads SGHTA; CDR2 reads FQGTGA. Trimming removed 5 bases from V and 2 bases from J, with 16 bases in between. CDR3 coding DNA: TGTGCCAGCAGCCTGGGCCCAGACCATACCTACGAGCAGTACTTC. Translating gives CASSLGPDHTYEQYF.

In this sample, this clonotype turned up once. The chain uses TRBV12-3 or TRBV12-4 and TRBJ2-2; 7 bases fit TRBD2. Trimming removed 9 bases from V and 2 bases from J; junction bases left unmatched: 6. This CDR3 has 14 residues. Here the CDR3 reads CASWGGVNTGELFF. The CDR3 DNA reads TGTGCCAGTTGGGGGGGGGTTAACACCGGGGAGCTGTTTTTT.

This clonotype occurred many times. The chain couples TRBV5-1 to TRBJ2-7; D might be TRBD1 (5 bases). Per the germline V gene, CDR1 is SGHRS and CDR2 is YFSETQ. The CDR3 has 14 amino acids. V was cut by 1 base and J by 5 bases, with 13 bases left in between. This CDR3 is CASSLSRVSNEQYF. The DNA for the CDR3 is TGCGCCAGCAGCTTGTCCAGGGTCAGCAACGAGCAGTACTTC. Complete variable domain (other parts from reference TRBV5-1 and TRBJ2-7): KAGVTQTPRYLIKTRGQQVTLSCSPISGHRSVSWYQQTPGQGLQFLFEYFSETQRNKGNFPGRFSGRQFSNSRSEMNVSTLELGDSALYLCASSLSRVSNEQYFGPGTRLTVT.

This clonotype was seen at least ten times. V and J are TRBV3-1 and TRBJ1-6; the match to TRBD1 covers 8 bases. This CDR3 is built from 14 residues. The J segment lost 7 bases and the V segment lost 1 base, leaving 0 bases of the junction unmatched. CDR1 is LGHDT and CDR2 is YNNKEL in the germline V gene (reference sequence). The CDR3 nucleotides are TGTGCCAGCAGCCAAGGGACAGGGAATTCACCCCTCCACTTT. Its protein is CASSQGTGNSPLHF.

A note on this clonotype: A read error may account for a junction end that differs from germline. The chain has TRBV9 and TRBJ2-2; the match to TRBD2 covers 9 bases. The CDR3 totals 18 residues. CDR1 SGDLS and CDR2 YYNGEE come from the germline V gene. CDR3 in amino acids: CASSVGLERLADPGELFF. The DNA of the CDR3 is TGTGCCAGCAGCGTAGGGTTGGAGAGACTAGCGGATCCCGGGGAGTTGTTTTTT.

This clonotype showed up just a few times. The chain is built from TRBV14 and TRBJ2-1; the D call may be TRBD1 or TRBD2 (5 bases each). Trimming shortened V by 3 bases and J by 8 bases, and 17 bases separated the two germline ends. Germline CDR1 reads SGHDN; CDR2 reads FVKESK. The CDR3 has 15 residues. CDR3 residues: CASSHRELVRDEQFF. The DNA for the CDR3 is TGTGCCAGCAGCCACAGGGAACTAGTTAGGGATGAGCAGTTCTTC.

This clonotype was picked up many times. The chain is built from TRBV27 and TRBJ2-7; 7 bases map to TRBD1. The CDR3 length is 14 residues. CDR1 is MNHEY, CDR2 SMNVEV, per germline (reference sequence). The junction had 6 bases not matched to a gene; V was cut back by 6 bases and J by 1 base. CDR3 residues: CASRRTGGSYEQYF. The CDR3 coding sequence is TGTGCCAGCAGGCGGACAGGCGGGTCCTACGAGCAGTACTTC.

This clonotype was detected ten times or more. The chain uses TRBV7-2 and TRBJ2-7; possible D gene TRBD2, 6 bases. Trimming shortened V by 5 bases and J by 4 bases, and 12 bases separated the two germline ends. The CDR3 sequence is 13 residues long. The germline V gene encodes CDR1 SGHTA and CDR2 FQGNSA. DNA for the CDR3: TGTGCCAGCAGCGGAAGTCGGGGGTACGAGCAGTACTTC. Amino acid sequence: CASSGSRGYEQYF.

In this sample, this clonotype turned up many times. CDR3 sequence reads: CAISEGATYEQYF. The CDR3 DNA is TGTGCCATCAGTGAGGGGGCGACCTACGAGCAGTACTTC. The chain couples TRBV10-3 to TRBJ2-7, with D perhaps TRBD1 (5 bases). From germline, CDR1 is ENHRY and CDR2 SYGVKD. The CDR3 totals 13 residues. V was pared by 2 bases and J by 2 bases, with 7 bases between.

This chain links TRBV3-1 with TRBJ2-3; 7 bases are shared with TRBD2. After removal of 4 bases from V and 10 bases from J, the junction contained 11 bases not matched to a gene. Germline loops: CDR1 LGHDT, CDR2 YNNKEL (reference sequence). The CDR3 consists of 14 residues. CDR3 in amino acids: CASSLGTTAVAQYF. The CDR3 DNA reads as TGTGCCAGCAGCCTCGGGACTACTGCGGTGGCGCAGTATTTT.

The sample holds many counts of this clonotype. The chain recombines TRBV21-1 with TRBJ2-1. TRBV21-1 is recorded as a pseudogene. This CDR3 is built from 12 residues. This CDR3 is CASSKGTDEQFF. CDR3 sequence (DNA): TGTGCCAGCAGCAAAGGGACAGATGAGCAGTTCTTC.

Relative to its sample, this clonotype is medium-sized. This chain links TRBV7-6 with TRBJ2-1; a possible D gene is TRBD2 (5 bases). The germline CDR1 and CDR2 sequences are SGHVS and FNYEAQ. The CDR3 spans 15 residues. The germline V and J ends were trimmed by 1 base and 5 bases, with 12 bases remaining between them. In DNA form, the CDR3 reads TGTGCCAGCAGCTTAGGGTCGGGATATAACAATGAGCAGTTCTTC. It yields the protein CASSLGSGYNNEQFF.

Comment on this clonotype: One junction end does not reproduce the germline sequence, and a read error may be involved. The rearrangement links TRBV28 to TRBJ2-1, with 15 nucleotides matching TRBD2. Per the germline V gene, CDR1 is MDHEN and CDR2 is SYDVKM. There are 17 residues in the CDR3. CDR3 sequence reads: CASSPGLAGGPYSEQFF. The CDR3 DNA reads TGTGCCAGCAGTCCTGGACTAGCGGGAGGGCCCTACAGTGAGCAGTTCTTC.